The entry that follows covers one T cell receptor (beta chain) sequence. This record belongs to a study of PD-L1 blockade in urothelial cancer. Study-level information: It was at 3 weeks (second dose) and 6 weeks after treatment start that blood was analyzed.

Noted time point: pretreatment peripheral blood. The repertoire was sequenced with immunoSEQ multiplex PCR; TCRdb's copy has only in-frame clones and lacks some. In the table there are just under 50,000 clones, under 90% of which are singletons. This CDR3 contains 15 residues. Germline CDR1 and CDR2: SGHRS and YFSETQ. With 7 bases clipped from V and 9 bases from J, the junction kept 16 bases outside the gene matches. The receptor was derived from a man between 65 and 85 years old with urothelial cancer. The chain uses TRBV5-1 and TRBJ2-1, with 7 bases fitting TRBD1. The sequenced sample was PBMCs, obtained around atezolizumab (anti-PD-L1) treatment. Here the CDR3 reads CASAPTTGPGGEQFF. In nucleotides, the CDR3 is TGCGCCAGCGCACCGACTACAGGGCCAGGGGGTGAGCAGTTCTTC.